Included here is one T cell receptor (beta chain) sequence, with context. The antigen remains undetermined. V dropped 5 bases and J dropped 0; count of bases not matched to a gene: 1. Germline V lookup: CDR1 KGHSH, CDR2 LQKENI. The CDR3 has 15 residues. These data belong to a study of cytomegalovirus exposure and HLA in healthy donors. General observations from the study: For most TCR beta V segments, an earlier analysis put the productive rate at about 90% or about 30% of the time. Later analysis identified a missense DCLRE1C variant that was linked to TCR beta V- and J-gene trimming. Prediction of most subjects' HLA-A and HLA-B alleles by TCR beta sequences was reportedly accurate. CMV serostatus alone was available as immune exposure information.

The PCR had 60 Vbeta and 13 Jbeta primers. This table comes from immunoSEQ multiplex PCR, and its TCRdb copy is limited to in-frame clones, with some not included. The data contain fewer than 200,000 clones, 80% of them singletons. V usage is TRBV18 and J usage is TRBJ1-5; 10 positions match TRBD1. The sequence derives from a boy under 18 in good health and CMV-seronegative. The sample comprised PBMCs. CDR3: CASSGTGDSNQPQHF. The DNA for the CDR3 is TGTGCCAGCTCAGGGACAGGGGATAGCAATCAGCCCCAGCATTTT. Drawing the rest from reference TRBV18 and TRBJ1-5, the complete variable domain is NAGVMQNPRHLVRRRGQEARLRCSPMKGHSHVYWYRQLPEEGLKFMVYLQKENIIDESGMPKERFSAEFPKEGPSILRIQQVVRGDSAAYFCASSGTGDSNQPQHFGDGTRLSIL.